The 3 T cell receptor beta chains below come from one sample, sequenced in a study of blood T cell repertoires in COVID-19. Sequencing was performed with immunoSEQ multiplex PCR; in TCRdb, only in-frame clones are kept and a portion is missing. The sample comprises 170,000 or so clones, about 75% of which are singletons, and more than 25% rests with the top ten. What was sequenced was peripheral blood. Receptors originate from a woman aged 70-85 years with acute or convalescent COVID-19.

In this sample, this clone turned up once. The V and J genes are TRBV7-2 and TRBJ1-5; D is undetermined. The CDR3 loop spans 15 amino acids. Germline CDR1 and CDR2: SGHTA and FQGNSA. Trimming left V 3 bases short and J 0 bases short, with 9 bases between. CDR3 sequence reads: CASSFSYGSNQPQHF. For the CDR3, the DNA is TGTGCCAGCAGCTTTAGTTACGGTAGCAATCAGCCCCAGCATTTT. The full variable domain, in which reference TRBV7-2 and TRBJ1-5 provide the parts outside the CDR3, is GAGVSQSPSNKVTEKGKDVELRCDPISGHTALYWYRQSLGQGLEFLIYFQGNSAPDKSGLPSDRFSAERTGGSVSTLTIQRTQQEDSAVYLCASSFSYGSNQPQHFGDGTRLSIL.

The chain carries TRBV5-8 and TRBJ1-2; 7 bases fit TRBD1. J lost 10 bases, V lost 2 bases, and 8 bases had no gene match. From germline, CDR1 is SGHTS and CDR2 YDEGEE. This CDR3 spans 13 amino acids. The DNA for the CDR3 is TGTGCCAGCAGCTTTGACCGGGACAGACCCTACACCTTC. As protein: CASSFDRDRPYTF.

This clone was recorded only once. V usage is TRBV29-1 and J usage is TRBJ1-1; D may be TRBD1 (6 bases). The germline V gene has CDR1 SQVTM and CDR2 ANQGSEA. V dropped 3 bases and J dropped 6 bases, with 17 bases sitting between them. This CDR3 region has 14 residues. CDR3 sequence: CSVEEITGIAEAFF. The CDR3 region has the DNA TGCAGCGTTGAGGAAATCACAGGGATTGCTGAAGCTTTCTTT.